The clone carrying this TCR beta chain was seen many times. What it binds is unknown. Germline V gives CDR1 SGHTA, CDR2 FQGTGA. Trimming stripped 2 bases from V and 6 bases from J, with 11 bases between. The CDR3 sequence is 14 residues long. The sample comes from a study of T cells in Graves' hyperthyroidism and ophthalmopathy. Researchers took RNA transcripts and amplified the TCR beta CDR3 regions from them. The study used the HTBI primer set for a first-round RT-PCR of the TCR CDR3. TCRdb recomputed calls from the multiplex PCR reads with MiXCR, one row per CDR3 protein. Of approximately 400,000 distinct CDR3 sequences in the sample, around 15% were seen once. Study results and limitations: By a 13 V-J model, ophthalmopathy was set apart from stable hyperthyroidism. Most clonotypes expanded in thyroid above 0.001 were likewise present in blood.

Patients affected by ophthalmopathy presented a Clinical Activity Score of at least 3, a NOSPECS grade of at least 4, and disease duration below 3 months. Based on clinical symptoms, serum thyroxine and TRAb, thyroid ultrasound and orbital computed tomography, diagnoses were reached. The receptor comes from a man aged 50 to 59 with Graves' ophthalmopathy. Sequencing input: blood. The chain employs TRBV7-3 and TRBJ2-1, with D possibly being TRBD1 or TRBD2 (5 bases each). The CDR3 bases are TGTGCCAGCAGCTTAGGGCCGGGACGCAATGAGCAGTTCTTC. Amino acid sequence: CASSLGPGRNEQFF.